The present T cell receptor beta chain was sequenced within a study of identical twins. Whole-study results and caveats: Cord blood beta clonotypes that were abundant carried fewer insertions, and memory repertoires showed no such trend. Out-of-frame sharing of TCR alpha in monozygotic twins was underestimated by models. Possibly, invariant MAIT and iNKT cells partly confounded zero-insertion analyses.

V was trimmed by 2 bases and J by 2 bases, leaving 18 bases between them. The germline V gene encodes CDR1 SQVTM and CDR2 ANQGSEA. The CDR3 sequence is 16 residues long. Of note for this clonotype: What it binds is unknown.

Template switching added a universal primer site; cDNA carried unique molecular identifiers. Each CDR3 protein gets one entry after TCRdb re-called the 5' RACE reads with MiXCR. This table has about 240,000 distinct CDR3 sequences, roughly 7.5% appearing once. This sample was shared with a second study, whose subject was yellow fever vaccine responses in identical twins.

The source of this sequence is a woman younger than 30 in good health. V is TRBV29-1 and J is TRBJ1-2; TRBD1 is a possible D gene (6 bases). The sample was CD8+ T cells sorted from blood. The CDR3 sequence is CSVEHRTEQQNYGYTF. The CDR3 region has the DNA TGCAGCGTTGAACACAGGACAGAACAACAGAACTATGGCTACACCTTC.